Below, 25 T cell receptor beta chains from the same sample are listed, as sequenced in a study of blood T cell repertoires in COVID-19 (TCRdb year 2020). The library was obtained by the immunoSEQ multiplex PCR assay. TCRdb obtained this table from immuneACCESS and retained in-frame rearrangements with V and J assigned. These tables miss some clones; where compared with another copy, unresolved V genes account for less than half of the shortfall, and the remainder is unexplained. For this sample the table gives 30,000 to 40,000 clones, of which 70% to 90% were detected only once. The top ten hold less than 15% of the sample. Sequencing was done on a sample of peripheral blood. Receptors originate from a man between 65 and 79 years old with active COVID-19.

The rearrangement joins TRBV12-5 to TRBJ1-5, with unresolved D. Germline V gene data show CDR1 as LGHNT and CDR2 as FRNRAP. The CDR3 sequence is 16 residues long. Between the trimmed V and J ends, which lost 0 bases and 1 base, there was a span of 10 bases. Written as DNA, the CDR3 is TGTGCTAGTGGTTTGGTGAACAGTGTGAGCAATCAGCCCCAGCATTTT. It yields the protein CASGLVNSVSNQPQHF.

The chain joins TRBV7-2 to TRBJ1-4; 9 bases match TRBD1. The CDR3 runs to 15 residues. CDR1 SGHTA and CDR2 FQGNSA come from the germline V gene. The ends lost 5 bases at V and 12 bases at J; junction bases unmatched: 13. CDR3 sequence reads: CASSIQQGARAELFF. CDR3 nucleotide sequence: TGTGCCAGCAGCATACAACAGGGGGCGCGGGCGGAACTGTTTTTT.

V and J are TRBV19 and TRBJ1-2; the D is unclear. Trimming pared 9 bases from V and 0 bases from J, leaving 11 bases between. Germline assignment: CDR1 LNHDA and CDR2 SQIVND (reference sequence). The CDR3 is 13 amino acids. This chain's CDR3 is CASYGLSNYGYTF. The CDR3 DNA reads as TGTGCCAGCTACGGACTCTCTAACTATGGCTACACCTTC.

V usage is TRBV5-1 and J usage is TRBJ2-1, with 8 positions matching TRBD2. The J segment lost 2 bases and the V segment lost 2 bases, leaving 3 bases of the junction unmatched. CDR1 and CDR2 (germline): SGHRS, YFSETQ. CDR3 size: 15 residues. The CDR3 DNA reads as TGCGCCAGCAGCTTTAGCGGGACCGCCTACAATGAGCAGTTCTTC. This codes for CASSFSGTAYNEQFF.

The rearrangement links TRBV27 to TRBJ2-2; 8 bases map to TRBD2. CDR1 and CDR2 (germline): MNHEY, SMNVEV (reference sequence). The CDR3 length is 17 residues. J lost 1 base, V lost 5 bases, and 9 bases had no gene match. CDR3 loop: CASSLRGSGGNTGELFF. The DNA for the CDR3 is TGTGCCAGCAGTCTCCGGGGGAGCGGGGGGAACACCGGGGAGCTGTTTTTT.

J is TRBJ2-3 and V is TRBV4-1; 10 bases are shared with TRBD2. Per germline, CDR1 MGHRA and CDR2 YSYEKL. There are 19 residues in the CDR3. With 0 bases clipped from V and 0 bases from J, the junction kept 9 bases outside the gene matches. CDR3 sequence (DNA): TGCGCCAGCAGCCAAGATGTCACTAGCGGGATCGGGAGCACAGATACGCAGTATTTT. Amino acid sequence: CASSQDVTSGIGSTDTQYF.

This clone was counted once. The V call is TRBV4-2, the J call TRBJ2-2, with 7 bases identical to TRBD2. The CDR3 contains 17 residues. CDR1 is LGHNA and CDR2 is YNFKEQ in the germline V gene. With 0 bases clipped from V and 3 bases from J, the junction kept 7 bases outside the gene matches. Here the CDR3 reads CASSQDGRESDTGELFF. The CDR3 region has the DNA TGTGCCAGCAGCCAAGACGGGCGGGAGAGCGACACCGGGGAGCTGTTTTTT.

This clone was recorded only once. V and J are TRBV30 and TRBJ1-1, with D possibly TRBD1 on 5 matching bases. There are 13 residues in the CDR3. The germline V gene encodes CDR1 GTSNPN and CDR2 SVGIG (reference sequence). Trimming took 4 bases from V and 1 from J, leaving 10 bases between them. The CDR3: CAWTTTGNTEAFF. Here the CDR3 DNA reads TGTGCCTGGACCACAACAGGGAACACTGAAGCTTTCTTT.

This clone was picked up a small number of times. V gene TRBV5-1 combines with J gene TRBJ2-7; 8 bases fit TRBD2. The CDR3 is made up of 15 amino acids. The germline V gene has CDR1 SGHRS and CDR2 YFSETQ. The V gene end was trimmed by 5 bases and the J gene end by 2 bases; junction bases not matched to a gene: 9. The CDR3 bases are TGCGCCAGCAGGCCTACTAGCGGAGAAGCCTACGAGCAGTACTTC. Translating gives CASRPTSGEAYEQYF.

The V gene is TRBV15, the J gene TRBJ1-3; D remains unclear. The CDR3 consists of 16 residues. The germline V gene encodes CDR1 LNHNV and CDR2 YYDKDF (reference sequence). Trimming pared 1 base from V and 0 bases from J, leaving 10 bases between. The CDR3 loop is CATSRGHSGSGNTIYF. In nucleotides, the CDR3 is TGTGCCACCAGCAGAGGACACAGTGGCTCTGGAAACACCATATATTTT. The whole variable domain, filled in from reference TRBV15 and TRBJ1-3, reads DAMVIQNPRYQVTQFGKPVTLSCSQTLNHNVMYWYQQKSSQAPKLLFHYYDKDFNNEADTPDNFQSRRPNTSFCFLDIRSPGLGDTAMYLCATSRGHSGSGNTIYFGEGSWLTVV.

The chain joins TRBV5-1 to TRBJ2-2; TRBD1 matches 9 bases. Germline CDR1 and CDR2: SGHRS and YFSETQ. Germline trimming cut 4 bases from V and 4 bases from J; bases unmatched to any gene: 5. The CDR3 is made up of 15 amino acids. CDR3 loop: CASSKGQGRTGELFF. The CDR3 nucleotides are TGCGCCAGCAGCAAGGGACAGGGTCGCACCGGGGAGCTGTTTTTT.

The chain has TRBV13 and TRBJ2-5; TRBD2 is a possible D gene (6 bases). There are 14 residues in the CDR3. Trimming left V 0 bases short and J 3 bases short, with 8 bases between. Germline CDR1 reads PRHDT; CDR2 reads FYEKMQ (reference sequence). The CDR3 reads CASSLGTGEETQYF. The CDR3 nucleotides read TGTGCCAGCAGCTTAGGGACGGGAGAAGAGACCCAGTACTTC.

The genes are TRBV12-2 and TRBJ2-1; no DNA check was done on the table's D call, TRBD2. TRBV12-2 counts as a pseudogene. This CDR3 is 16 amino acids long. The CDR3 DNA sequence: TGTGCAAGTCGCTCCCGGGGGGCGGGAGGGAACAATGAGCAGTTCTTC. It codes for CASRSRGAGGNNEQFF.

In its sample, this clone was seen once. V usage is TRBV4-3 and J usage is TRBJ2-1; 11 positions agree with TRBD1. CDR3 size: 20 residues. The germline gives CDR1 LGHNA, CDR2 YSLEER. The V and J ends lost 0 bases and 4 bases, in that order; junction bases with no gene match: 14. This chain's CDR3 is CASSQDFGRWGDRGYNEQFF. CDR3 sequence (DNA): TGCGCCAGCAGCCAAGATTTTGGTCGGTGGGGGGACAGGGGGTACAATGAGCAGTTCTTC.

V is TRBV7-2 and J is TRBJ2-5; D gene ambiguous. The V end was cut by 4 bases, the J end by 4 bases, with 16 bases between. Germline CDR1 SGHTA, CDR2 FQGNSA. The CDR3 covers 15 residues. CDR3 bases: TGTGCCAGCAGCTCCAGACTCGCCCGACGAGAGACCCAGTACTTC. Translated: CASSSRLARRETQYF.

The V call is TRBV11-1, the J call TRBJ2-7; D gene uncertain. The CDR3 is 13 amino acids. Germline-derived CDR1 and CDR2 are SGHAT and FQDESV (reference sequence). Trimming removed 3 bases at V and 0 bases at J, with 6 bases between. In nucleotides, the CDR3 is TGTGCCAGCAGCTTGTCAGGCTCCTACGAGCAGTACTTC. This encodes CASSLSGSYEQYF.

The chain's CDR3 is CASSYSEGLTGELFF. DNA of the CDR3: TGTGCCAGCAGTTACTCCGAGGGCTTAACCGGGGAGCTGTTTTTT. This rearrangement joins TRBV6-5 to TRBJ2-2; tentative D call: TRBD2 (5 bases). Germline-derived CDR1 and CDR2 are MNHEY and SVGAGI. The CDR3 loop spans 15 amino acids. V was trimmed by 0 bases and J by 5 bases, leaving 10 bases between them.

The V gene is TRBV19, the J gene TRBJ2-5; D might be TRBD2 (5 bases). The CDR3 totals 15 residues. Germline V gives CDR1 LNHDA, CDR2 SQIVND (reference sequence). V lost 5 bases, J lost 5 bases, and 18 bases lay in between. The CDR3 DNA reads TGTGCCAGTAGTGCCCGCGTCCTGTCGGGGGAGACCCAGTACTTC. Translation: CASSARVLSGETQYF.

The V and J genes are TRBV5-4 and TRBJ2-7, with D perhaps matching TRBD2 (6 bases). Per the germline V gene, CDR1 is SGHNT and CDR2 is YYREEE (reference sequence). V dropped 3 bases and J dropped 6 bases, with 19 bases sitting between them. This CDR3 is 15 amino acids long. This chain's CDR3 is CASSSGVGWEGEQYF. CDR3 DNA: TGTGCCAGCAGCTCGGGGGTGGGGTGGGAAGGCGAGCAGTACTTC. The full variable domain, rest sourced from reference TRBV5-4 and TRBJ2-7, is ETGVTQSPTHLIKTRGQQVTLRCSSQSGHNTVSWYQQALGQGPQFIFQYYREEENGRGNFPPRFSGLQFPNYSSELNVNALELDDSALYLCASSSGVGWEGEQYFGPGTRLTVT.

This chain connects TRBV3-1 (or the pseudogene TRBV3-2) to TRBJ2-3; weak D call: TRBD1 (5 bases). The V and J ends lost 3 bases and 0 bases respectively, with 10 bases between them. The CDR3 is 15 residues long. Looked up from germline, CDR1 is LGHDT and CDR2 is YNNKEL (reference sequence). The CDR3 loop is CASSQGLLSTDTQYF. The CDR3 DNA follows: TGTGCCAGCAGCCAGGGGCTGCTTAGCACAGATACGCAGTATTTT.

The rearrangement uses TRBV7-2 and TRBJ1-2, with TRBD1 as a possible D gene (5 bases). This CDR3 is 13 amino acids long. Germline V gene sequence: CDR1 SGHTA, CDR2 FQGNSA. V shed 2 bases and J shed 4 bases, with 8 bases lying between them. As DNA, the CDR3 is TGTGCCAGCAGCTTACAGGGTTCCTATGGCTACACCTTC. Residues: CASSLQGSYGYTF.

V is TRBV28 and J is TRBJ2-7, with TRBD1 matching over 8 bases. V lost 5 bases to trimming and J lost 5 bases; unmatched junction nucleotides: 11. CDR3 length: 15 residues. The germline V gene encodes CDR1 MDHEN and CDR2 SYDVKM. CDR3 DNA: TGTGCCAGCAGTGGAGGGGGTCAGGGGGCCGACGAGCAGTACTTC. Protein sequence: CASSGGGQGADEQYF.

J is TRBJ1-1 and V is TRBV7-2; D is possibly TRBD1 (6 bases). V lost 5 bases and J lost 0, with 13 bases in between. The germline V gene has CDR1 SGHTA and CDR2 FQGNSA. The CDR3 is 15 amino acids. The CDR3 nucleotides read TGTGCCAGCAGCCCCCCTAGGGGGATGAACACTGAAGCTTTCTTT. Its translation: CASSPPRGMNTEAFF.

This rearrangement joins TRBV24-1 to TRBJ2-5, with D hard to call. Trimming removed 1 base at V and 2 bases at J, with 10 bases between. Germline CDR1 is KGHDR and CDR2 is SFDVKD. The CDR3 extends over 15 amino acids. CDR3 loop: CATSDLKGDQETQYF. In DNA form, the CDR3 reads TGTGCCACCAGTGATTTAAAAGGAGATCAAGAGACCCAGTACTTC.

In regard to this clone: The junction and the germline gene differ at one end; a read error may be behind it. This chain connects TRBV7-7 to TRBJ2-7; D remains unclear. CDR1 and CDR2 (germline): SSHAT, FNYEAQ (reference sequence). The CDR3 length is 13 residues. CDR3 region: CASSLARTYEQYF. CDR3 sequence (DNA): TGTGCTAGCAGCTTAGCCAGGACCTACGAGCAGTACTTC.